The clone carrying this T cell receptor beta chain is a singleton in its sample. The entry originates in a study of blood T cell repertoires in COVID-19. Participants were aged about 18 to 100 years from roughly 25 US areas. Recovered status in Cohort 3 required two negative PCRs, clearance, or symptom resolution. V shed 4 bases and J shed 5 bases, with 11 bases lying between them. The CDR3 has 13 amino acids. From germline, CDR1 is MDHEN and CDR2 SYDVKM. The table came from immunoSEQ multiplex PCR; TCRdb's copy has only in-frame clones and leaves some out. The sample records fewer than 350,000 clones, 75% to 90% being singletons.

Material: PBMCs or T cells enriched from blood (not recorded which). This sequence joins TRBV28 and TRBJ1-2; D ambiguous. The source of this sequence is a man in his 60s who had recovered from COVID-19. CDR3: CASSSYQEYGYTF. CDR3 nucleotide sequence: TGTGCCAGCAGTTCCTACCAGGAATATGGCTACACCTTC.